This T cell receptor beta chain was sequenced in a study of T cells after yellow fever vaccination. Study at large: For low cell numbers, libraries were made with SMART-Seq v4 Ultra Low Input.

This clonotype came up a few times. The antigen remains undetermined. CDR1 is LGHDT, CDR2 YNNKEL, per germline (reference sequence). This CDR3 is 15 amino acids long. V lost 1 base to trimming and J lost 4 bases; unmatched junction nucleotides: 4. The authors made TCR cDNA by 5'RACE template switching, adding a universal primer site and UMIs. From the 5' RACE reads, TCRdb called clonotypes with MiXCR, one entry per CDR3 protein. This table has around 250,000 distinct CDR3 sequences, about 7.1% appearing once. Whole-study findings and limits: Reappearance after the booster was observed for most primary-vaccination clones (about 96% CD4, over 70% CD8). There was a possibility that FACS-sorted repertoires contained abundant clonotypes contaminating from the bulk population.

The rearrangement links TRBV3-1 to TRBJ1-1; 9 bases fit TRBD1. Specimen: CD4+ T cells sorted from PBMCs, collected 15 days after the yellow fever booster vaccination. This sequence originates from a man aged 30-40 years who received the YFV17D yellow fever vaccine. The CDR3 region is CASSQGTGGLTEAFF. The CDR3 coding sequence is TGTGCCAGCAGCCAAGGAACAGGGGGCCTCACTGAAGCTTTCTTT.